Presented here are 9 T cell receptor beta chains from one specimen sequenced in a study of blood T cells in healthy people across ages. Primers used in a second PCR of roughly 6 to 12 cycles were a sample-barcoded 5' primer and a J-beta primer mix. In TCRdb, the 5' RACE reads were re-called with MiXCR into one record per CDR3 protein. Of some 1.8 million distinct CDR3 sequences in the sample, roughly two fifths were seen once. The sequenced sample consisted of blood. These receptors all come from a human donor in good health.

About this clonotype itself: One junction end does not reproduce the germline sequence, and a read error may be involved. The rearrangement joins TRBV7-2 to TRBJ2-7; weak D call: TRBD1 (5 bases). TRBJ2-5 explains the end of the DNA better; the J call may be wrong. Germline CDR1 and CDR2: SGHTA and FQGNSA. The CDR3 loop spans 14 amino acids. In DNA form, the CDR3 reads TGTGCCAGCAGCAGAACAGGCGTTCAAGGGACCCAGTACTTC. This sequence encodes CASSRTGVQGTQYF.

This clonotype has only a few counts. The genes are TRBV9 and TRBJ2-1; 11 bases line up with TRBD2. With V trimmed by 2 bases and J by 3 bases, 4 bases remained unmatched. CDR1 is SGDLS and CDR2 is YYNGEE in the germline V gene. CDR3 size: 16 residues. The CDR3, as DNA: TGTGCCAGCAGCGTCGGACTAGCGGGTGACTACAATGAGCAGTTCTTC. Protein product: CASSVGLAGDYNEQFF. Based on the CDR3 plus reference TRBV9 and TRBJ2-1, the full variable domain is DSGVTQTPKHLITATGQRVTLRCSPRSGDLSVYWYQQSLDQGLQFLIQYYNGEERAKGNILERFSAQQFPDLHSELNLSSLELGDSALYFCASSVGLAGDYNEQFFGPGTRLTVL.

The chain has TRBV20-1 and TRBJ2-7, with a weak D call TRBD2 (5 bases). Germline V gives CDR1 DFQATT, CDR2 SNEGSKA (reference sequence). The CDR3 sequence is 13 residues long. Trimming took off 3 bases at V and 6 bases at J, with 15 bases between the two ends. CDR3 amino acids: CSARGVLWGEQYF. DNA for the CDR3: TGCAGTGCTAGGGGAGTACTTTGGGGCGAGCAGTACTTC.

This clonotype was seen a few times. This chain's CDR3 is CASSRGEGSPYYNEQFF. The CDR3 bases are TGTGCCAGCAGCCGGGGGGAGGGGAGTCCCTACTACAATGAGCAGTTCTTC. The chain employs TRBV4-2 and TRBJ2-1; 7 nucleotides align to TRBD2. Germline-derived CDR1 and CDR2 are LGHNA and YNFKEQ. The V segment lost 4 bases and the J segment 3 bases; nucleotides outside the gene matches: 12. CDR3 length: 17 residues.

The chain employs TRBV5-1 and TRBJ1-1; 8 bases match TRBD1. Germline-derived CDR1 and CDR2 are SGHRS and YFSETQ. Germline trimming cut 2 bases from V and 11 bases from J; bases unmatched to any gene: 14. The CDR3 covers 15 residues. The CDR3: CASSFGTGDARGAFF. CDR3 bases: TGCGCCAGCAGCTTCGGGACAGGTGATGCGAGGGGGGCTTTCTTT.

The V call is TRBV4-1, the J call TRBJ1-4; maybe TRBD1 (6 bases). This CDR3 region has 15 residues. Germline CDR1 and CDR2: MGHRA and YSYEKL. V was clipped by 7 bases and J by 6 bases, with 18 bases between them. The CDR3 bases are TGCGCCAGCACTAAATTCGGACAGTCTTATGAAAAACTGTTTTTT. This gives the protein CASTKFGQSYEKLFF.

Only a few counts were recorded for this clonotype. The V gene is TRBV14, the J gene TRBJ2-5, with a weak D call TRBD1 (5 bases). CDR3 length: 16 residues. The germline V and J ends were trimmed by 1 base and 0 bases, with 12 bases remaining between them. The V gene's germline CDR1 is SGHDN and CDR2 FVKESK. DNA of the CDR3: TGTGCCAGCAGCCAAGGTTCGACAGACTACCAAGAGACCCAGTACTTC. The encoded protein is CASSQGSTDYQETQYF.

The CDR3 loop is CASRDGQLGNTIYF. In DNA form, the CDR3 reads TGTGCCAGCAGGGACGGACAGCTTGGAAACACCATATATTTT. The chain employs TRBV7-9 and TRBJ1-3; weak D call: TRBD1 (6 bases). The CDR3 is made up of 14 amino acids. The germline V gene has CDR1 SEHNR and CDR2 FQNEAQ (reference sequence). Trimming removed 6 bases from V and 3 bases from J, with 12 bases in between.

This clonotype turned up a few times. The gene calls are TRBV2 and TRBJ2-4; weak D call: TRBD2 (6 bases). The CDR3 runs 14 residues. V was cut by 9 bases and J by 0 bases, with 12 bases left in between. CDR1 is SNHLY and CDR2 is FYNNEI in the germline V gene. The CDR3 DNA reads as TGTGCCAGTAGAGGAGGGTTAGCCAAAAACATTCAGTACTTC. It specifies CASRGGLAKNIQYF.